This T cell receptor (beta chain) was identified during a study of shared clonotypes between healthy human individuals. The V gene lost 8 bases and the J gene lost 2 bases, with 10 bases spanning the gap. CDR1 and CDR2 (germline): MGHDK, SYGVNS. The CDR3 consists of 14 residues. Measured with immunoSEQ multiplex PCR; TCRdb has only the in-frame clones, and not every one. The data show more than 550,000 clones, roughly 72% seen once. V gene TRBV25-1 combines with J gene TRBJ2-6; D perhaps matches TRBD1 (6 bases). The source material was memory CD4+ T cells sorted from blood. Subset of the sample: CD45RA-negative fraction. This clonotype was obtained from a woman aged 25 to 39 in good health. CDR3 bases: TGTGCCAGCGCTTACAGGGCTGGGGCCAACGTCCTGACTTTC. This sequence encodes CASAYRAGANVLTF.